A selection of T cell receptor beta chains follows, all from one sample in a study of blood T cell repertoires in COVID-19. The data were produced by immunoSEQ multiplex PCR, yet TCRdb's version contains in-frame clones alone and is incomplete. The sample has a few hundred thousand clones; under 90% are singletons. The source material was peripheral blood. The source of these receptors is a woman older than 75 with COVID-19, enrolled during active disease. Each CDR3 is given with its conserved first and last residue. The D gene is left open where the match is weak. Rows may omit the clone size; those that give it use once, few, many or a size class.

size	D	J	V	DNA	CDR3
.	TRBD1	TRBJ1-4	TRBV2	TGTGCCAGCAGTGGACTGGGACAGGGAGGGGAAAAACTGTTTTTT	CASSGLGQGGEKLFF
.	.	TRBJ1-2	TRBV28	TGTGCCAGCAGAGAAGCAGGGGTCGCTGGCTACACCTTC	CASREAGVAGYTF
.	TRBD2	TRBJ2-1	TRBV18	TGTGCCAGCTCACCGGATTGGACTAGCGGGGGGGTCAATGAGCAGTTCTTC	CASSPDWTSGGVNEQFF
.	.	TRBJ2-7	TRBV7-2	TGTGCCAGCAGCTTAGGGGACTCAGGAACCTACGAGCAGTACTTC	CASSLGDSGTYEQYF
.	.	TRBJ1-2	TRBV28	TGTGCCAGCAGTCCCTCACCAGGGGAACACGGCTACACCTTC	CASSPSPGEHGYTF
.	TRBD1	TRBJ1-4	TRBV5-1	TGCGCCAGCAGCCCAACGACAGGGACTAATGAAAAACTGTTTTTT	CASSPTTGTNEKLFF
.	TRBD1	TRBJ2-7	TRBV5-1	TGCGCCAGCAGCTTGGCGGACAGGGCCGAGCAGTACTTC	CASSLADRAEQYF
.	TRBD1	TRBJ1-5	TRBV9	TGTGCCAGCAGCGTAGGAGGACAGGCCGGCCAGCCCCAGCATTTT	CASSVGGQAGQPQHF
.	.	TRBJ1-2	TRBV6-5	TGTGCCAGCAGTTACTCCCGAGAAGGCTACACCTTC	CASSYSREGYTF
.	TRBD2	TRBJ2-7	TRBV5-1	TGCGCCAGCAGCCGGGGAGACGCGGGGGGGACCTACGAGCAGTACTTC	CASSRGDAGGTYEQYF
.	.	TRBJ2-1	TRBV5-1	TGCGCCAGCAGCTTGCCAAGCTCGAGGGTTAGCGATGAGCAGTTCTTC	CASSLPSSRVSDEQFF
.	TRBD2	TRBJ2-6	TRBV16	TGTGCCAGCAGCCTACTAGCGGCCGCCGGCACCGGGGCCAACGTCCTGACTTTC	CASSLLAAAGTGANVLTF
.	.	TRBJ1-3	TRBV6-6	TGTGCCAGCAGTTTACGGGACTCTGGAAACACCATATATTTT	CASSLRDSGNTIYF
.	.	TRBJ2-4	TRBV7-6	TGTGCCAGCAGCTTATCCTCTGGTAGAGGGCAAAACATTCAGTACTTC	CASSLSSGRGQNIQYF
.	.	TRBJ2-7	TRBV21-1	TGTGCCAGCAGCAAAGTCTTGACAGGGGGCGACTACGAGCAGTACTTC	CASSKVLTGGDYEQYF
.	TRBD1	TRBJ2-1	TRBV19	TGTGCCACTTCGGACAGGGTCTACAATGAGCAGTTCTTC	CATSDRVYNEQFF
.	.	TRBJ1-4	TRBV19	TGTGCCAGTAGTATGGAGAATGAAAAACTGTTTTTT	CASSMENEKLFF
.	TRBD2	TRBJ2-1	TRBV6-2/TRBV6-3	TGTGCCAGCAGTTACTCTAGCGGGGGAACATACAATGAGCAGTTCTTC	CASSYSSGGTYNEQFF
.	.	TRBJ2-1	TRBV7-6	TGTGCCAGCAGCCCAACCTCCACTAACAATGAGCAGTTCTTC	CASSPTSTNNEQFF
.	.	TRBJ2-5	TRBV5-1	TGCGCCAGCAGCTTGGCTCCTAGGACTCCGGCCCAGTACTTC	CASSLAPRTPAQYF
few	.	TRBJ2-3	TRBV12-3/TRBV12-4	TGTGCCAGCAGTTCGGTGGAGGATACGCAGTATTTT	CASSSVEDTQYF
.	.	TRBJ2-2	TRBV24-1	TGTGCCACCAGTGACCGAGGAACCGGGGAGCTGTTTTTT	CATSDRGTGELFF
.	TRBD1	TRBJ1-2	TRBV6-1	TGTGCCAGCAGTGTCGGGACAGGGGGCGCAGGGGGTGGCTACACCTTC	CASSVGTGGAGGGYTF
.	.	TRBJ1-6	TRBV7-2	TGTGCCAGCAGCCAAATAGCGGGAGGGCTGAATTCACCCCTCCACTTT	CASSQIAGGLNSPLHF
.	.	TRBJ1-6	TRBV4-1	TGCGCCAGCAGCCCCCCAGGGGCGAGGGGGAATTCACCCCTCCACTTT	CASSPPGARGNSPLHF
.	.	TRBJ2-5	TRBV7-2	TGTGCCAGCAGCTTAGGATCGGCGGGGAAGGCGGTTGAGACCCAGTACTTC	CASSLGSAGKAVETQYF
.	.	TRBJ1-1	TRBV30	TGTGCCTGGAGTGTATTAGGACAGAACACTGAAGCTTTCTTT	CAWSVLGQNTEAFF
once	.	TRBJ2-3	TRBV2	TGTGCCAGCAACCGGGTATCTAGCACAGATACGCAGTATTTT	CASNRVSSTDTQYF
.	.	TRBJ1-1	TRBV10-3	TGTGCCATCAGTTCCCGCGGACAGATGAACACTGAAGCTTTCTTT	CAISSRGQMNTEAFF
.	.	TRBJ2-5	TRBV10-2	TGCGCCAGCAGCGCGGGGGCAGGGGAGACCCAGTACTTC	CASSAGAGETQYF
.	.	TRBJ1-3	TRBV19	TGTGCCAGTAGAACAGGCCCGGTTGGAAACACCATATATTTT	CASRTGPVGNTIYF
.	TRBD1	TRBJ1-6	TRBV3-1/TRBV3-2	TGTGCCAGCAGCGACAGGGGTCGTAGCTCCTATAATTCACCCCTCCACTTT	CASSDRGRSSYNSPLHF
.	TRBD2	TRBJ2-5	TRBV11-3	TGTGCCAGCAGCTTAACCGGGACTAGCGGACAAGAGACCCAGTACTTC	CASSLTGTSGQETQYF
.	TRBD1	TRBJ1-2	TRBV10-3	TGTGCCATCAGCTTAGACAGGGGAGGCTATGGCTACACCTTC	CAISLDRGGYGYTF
.	.	TRBJ1-1	TRBV7-2	TGTGCCAGCGTACCCCCCTTGGGCCGTGAAGCTTTCTTT	CASVPPLGREAFF
.	.	TRBJ1-3	TRBV10-3	TGTGCCACGGGGGTGAGCTCTGGAAACACCATATATTTT	CATGVSSGNTIYF
.	.	TRBJ1-1	TRBV7-2	TGTGCCAGCAGCCGCTATACAGGGAGCCATAATCCTAACACTGAAGCTTTCTTT	CASSRYTGSHNPNTEAFF
.	.	TRBJ2-7	TRBV27	TGTGCCAGCAGTTTATCCAGTGGGGGCCCCTACGAGCAGTACTTC	CASSLSSGGPYEQYF
.	TRBD1	TRBJ1-2	TRBV7-2	TGTGCCAGCACCACAGGGGGCCCCTCATCTAACTATGGCTACACCTTC	CASTTGGPSSNYGYTF
.	.	TRBJ1-1	TRBV19	TGTGCCAGTAGTATCCCGGACAACTCGAACACTGAAGCTTTCTTT	CASSIPDNSNTEAFF
.	.	TRBJ2-5	TRBV6-8	TGTGCCAGCAGCTCCCACAGGGCGGGGGCCGAAGAGACCCAGTACTTC	CASSSHRAGAEETQYF
.	.	TRBJ2-6	TRBV5-1	TGCGCCAGCAGTCCACAGGTCCTCTCTGGGGCCAACGTCCTGACTTTC	CASSPQVLSGANVLTF
.	TRBD1	TRBJ1-1	TRBV15	TGTGCCACCAGCAGGGACAGGGGGCTCGACACTGAAGCTTTCTTT	CATSRDRGLDTEAFF
.	TRBD1	TRBJ2-2	TRBV11-2	TGTGCCAGCAGATCCCCGGGACAGGTGAACACCGGGGAGCTGTTTTTT	CASRSPGQVNTGELFF
.	.	TRBJ2-7	TRBV4-3	TGCGCCAGCAGCCAACTCCGGGATGATAACGAGCAGTACTTC	CASSQLRDDNEQYF
.	TRBD1	TRBJ1-6	TRBV28	TGTGCCAGCAAGACAGGGCGTAATTCACCCCTCCACTTT	CASKTGRNSPLHF
.	TRBD1	TRBJ2-5	TRBV3-1/TRBV3-2	TGTGCCAGCAGCCTGGGACAGCGTCAAGAGACCCAGTACTTC	CASSLGQRQETQYF
.	TRBD1	TRBJ1-1	TRBV5-1	TGCGCCAGCAGCTCCGGGACAGCGAACACTGAAGCTTTCTTT	CASSSGTANTEAFF
.	.	TRBJ2-1	TRBV13	TGTGCCAGCAGCTTAGGCCCAACCTCGGGGGTTCGTACGGTGAGCTCCTACAATGAGCAGTTCTTC	CASSLGPTSGVRTVSSYNEQFF